This is a list of T cell receptor beta chains from one sample in a study of response to subunit inactivated influenza vaccine. TCRdb re-derived calls from the RT-PCR reads in MiXCR, one entry per CDR3 protein. This table holds around 850,000 distinct CDR3 sequences, about a fifth found once. Sequenced material: PBMCs from blood, taken 4 to 6 days after vaccination. These receptors were taken from a man aged 45 to 65 who received an inactivated influenza vaccine. Both conserved end residues are part of each CDR3. Fields, in order: J gene, clone size, D gene, V gene, CDR3 DNA, CDR3 protein. The D gene is left open where the match is weak. Size values are once, few and many counts, or a class for expanded clones, and some rows have none.

J gene: TRBJ1-2; clone size: -; D gene: -; V gene: TRBV7-2; CDR3 DNA: TGTGCCAGCAGCACCCGATGGACGCTTAGCTATGGCTACACCTTC; CDR3 protein: CASSTRWTLSYGYTF
J gene: TRBJ2-7; clone size: -; D gene: TRBD2; V gene: TRBV6-2/TRBV6-3; CDR3 DNA: TGTGCCAGCAGTTACACCGGGAGGGGACAACGGGAGCAGTACTTC; CDR3 protein: CASSYTGRGQREQYF
J gene: TRBJ2-3; clone size: many; D gene: -; V gene: TRBV5-5; CDR3 DNA: TGTGCCAGCAGCAAAATCCTACCTCTGGCAGATACGCAGTATTTT; CDR3 protein: CASSKILPLADTQYF
J gene: TRBJ2-7; clone size: many; D gene: -; V gene: TRBV5-1; CDR3 DNA: TGCGCCAGCAGCTTGGCCCGGAACGAGCAGTACTTC; CDR3 protein: CASSLARNEQYF
J gene: TRBJ1-6; clone size: -; D gene: -; V gene: TRBV7-9; CDR3 DNA: TGTGCCAGCAGCTTAGGAGTGGGGTCAGTAGGGAATTCACCCCTCCACTTT; CDR3 protein: CASSLGVGSVGNSPLHF
J gene: TRBJ2-7; clone size: -; D gene: TRBD1; V gene: TRBV29-1; CDR3 DNA: TGCAGCGTAAAATTCGGGACAGGGGGAGACTACGAGCAGTACTTC; CDR3 protein: CSVKFGTGGDYEQYF
J gene: TRBJ2-2; clone size: -; D gene: -; V gene: TRBV11-2; CDR3 DNA: TGTGCCAGCAGCTTAGCTGTCAGGGAGCTGTTTTTT; CDR3 protein: CASSLAVRELFF
J gene: TRBJ2-2; clone size: -; D gene: -; V gene: TRBV4-2; CDR3 DNA: TGTGCCAGCAGCCACCGGGGTAGCGGAGCTGGCGGGGAGCTGTTTTTT; CDR3 protein: CASSHRGSGAGGELFF
J gene: TRBJ2-5; clone size: -; D gene: TRBD2; V gene: TRBV10-2; CDR3 DNA: TGCGCCAGCAGAGGGACTAGCGAAGAGACCCAGTACTTC; CDR3 protein: CASRGTSEETQYF
J gene: TRBJ2-1; clone size: few; D gene: TRBD1; V gene: TRBV24-1; CDR3 DNA: TGTGCCACCAGTGATAAACCGGGACAGGGGACGGGCAATGAGCAGTTCTTC; CDR3 protein: CATSDKPGQGTGNEQFF
J gene: TRBJ1-2; clone size: many; D gene: -; V gene: TRBV12-3/TRBV12-4; CDR3 DNA: TGTGCCAGCAGTTTATCACAGGGTGGCTACACCTTC; CDR3 protein: CASSLSQGGYTF
J gene: TRBJ1-4; clone size: many; D gene: -; V gene: TRBV12-3/TRBV12-4; CDR3 DNA: TGTGCCAGCAGTTTACAGGGCGGAAATGAAAAACTGTTTTTT; CDR3 protein: CASSLQGGNEKLFF
J gene: TRBJ1-1; clone size: -; D gene: TRBD1; V gene: TRBV29-1; CDR3 DNA: TGCAGCGTTGAGCCCCACCGACAGGGGAACACTGAAGCTTTCTTT; CDR3 protein: CSVEPHRQGNTEAFF
J gene: TRBJ2-1; clone size: -; D gene: TRBD2; V gene: TRBV7-9; CDR3 DNA: TGTGCCAGCAGCTTAGGGACTAGCGGGCTTAACAATGAGCAGTTCTTC; CDR3 protein: CASSLGTSGLNNEQFF
J gene: TRBJ2-2; clone size: -; D gene: TRBD2; V gene: TRBV5-1; CDR3 DNA: TGCGCCAGCAGCTTCAGGGAGGGCGGGGAGCTGTTTTTT; CDR3 protein: CASSFREGGELFF
J gene: TRBJ2-5; clone size: few; D gene: -; V gene: TRBV5-1; CDR3 DNA: TGCGCCAGCAGCTACCAGTCGGAGACCCAGTACTTC; CDR3 protein: CASSYQSETQYF
J gene: TRBJ2-5; clone size: few; D gene: -; V gene: TRBV12-3/TRBV12-4; CDR3 DNA: TGTGCCAGCAGTTTCTTCGAGACCCAGTACTTC; CDR3 protein: CASSFFETQYF
J gene: TRBJ1-5; clone size: many; D gene: -; V gene: TRBV27; CDR3 DNA: TGTGCCAGCAGTTTATGGGTCAATCAGCCCCAGCATTTT; CDR3 protein: CASSLWVNQPQHF
J gene: TRBJ2-1; clone size: -; D gene: -; V gene: TRBV7-2; CDR3 DNA: TGTGCCAGCAGCTTAATGGGGGCAAACTACAATGAGCAGTTCTTC; CDR3 protein: CASSLMGANYNEQFF
J gene: TRBJ1-6; clone size: -; D gene: TRBD1; V gene: TRBV20-1; CDR3 DNA: TGCAGTGCTAAGCCTACACAGGGGGCAGGGAATTCACCCCTCCACTTT; CDR3 protein: CSAKPTQGAGNSPLHF
J gene: TRBJ2-4; clone size: many; D gene: -; V gene: TRBV24-1; CDR3 DNA: TGTGCCACCGGCTTCAAAAACATTCAGTACTTC; CDR3 protein: CATGFKNIQYF
J gene: TRBJ2-7; clone size: -; D gene: TRBD1; V gene: TRBV7-3; CDR3 DNA: TGTGCCAGCAGCACTGGACAGGGGGTTTTGTACGAGCAGTACTTC; CDR3 protein: CASSTGQGVLYEQYF
J gene: TRBJ2-5; clone size: -; D gene: -; V gene: TRBV7-2; CDR3 DNA: TGTGCCAGCAGCTTAGCGGGGAACCAACAAGAGACCCAGTACTTC; CDR3 protein: CASSLAGNQQETQYF
J gene: TRBJ2-3; clone size: -; D gene: TRBD2; V gene: TRBV12-3/TRBV12-4; CDR3 DNA: TGTGCCAGCAGTTTAGGGACTAGCGGCCGGCAGTATTTT; CDR3 protein: CASSLGTSGRQYF
J gene: TRBJ1-4; clone size: few; D gene: TRBD1; V gene: TRBV20-1; CDR3 DNA: TGCAGTGCTAGAGAACCAGGGGGCTTGGGAAAACTGTTTTTT; CDR3 protein: CSAREPGGLGKLFF
J gene: TRBJ1-1; clone size: -; D gene: -; V gene: TRBV4-1; CDR3 DNA: TGCGCCAGCAGCCAAGCCCAGGGATTCACTGAAGCTTTCTTT; CDR3 protein: CASSQAQGFTEAFF
J gene: TRBJ2-1; clone size: -; D gene: -; V gene: TRBV3-1; CDR3 DNA: TGTGCCAGCGAAAGATTCGATGAGCAGTTCTTC; CDR3 protein: CASERFDEQFF
J gene: TRBJ2-4; clone size: -; D gene: -; V gene: TRBV29-1; CDR3 DNA: TGCAGCGGAGGGGGGAACAAAAACATTCAGTACTTC; CDR3 protein: CSGGGNKNIQYF
J gene: TRBJ2-3; clone size: few; D gene: -; V gene: TRBV4-1; CDR3 DNA: TGCGCCAGCACCGAGGGGCCCGGCACAGATACGCAGTATTTT; CDR3 protein: CASTEGPGTDTQYF
J gene: TRBJ2-4; clone size: few; D gene: TRBD1; V gene: TRBV7-6; CDR3 DNA: TGTGCCAGCAGCCCGGGACAGGGGGCCTTTATTCAGTACTTC; CDR3 protein: CASSPGQGAFIQYF
J gene: TRBJ1-6; clone size: few; D gene: TRBD1; V gene: TRBV6-5; CDR3 DNA: TGTGCCAGCAGTTACACCGGACAGGGCGGTTCACCCCTCCACTTT; CDR3 protein: CASSYTGQGGSPLHF
J gene: TRBJ2-1; clone size: -; D gene: -; V gene: TRBV18; CDR3 DNA: TGTGCCAGCGCCTGGGACACCTACAATGAGCAGTTCTTC; CDR3 protein: CASAWDTYNEQFF
J gene: TRBJ2-2; clone size: many; D gene: -; V gene: TRBV7-7; CDR3 DNA: TGTGCCAGCAGCTCCCAGGGCACCGGGGAGCTGTTTTTT; CDR3 protein: CASSSQGTGELFF
J gene: TRBJ1-1; clone size: few; D gene: TRBD1; V gene: TRBV4-3; CDR3 DNA: TGCGCCAGCGCAAAGGGACAGGAGGGTGGCACTGAAGCTTTCTTT; CDR3 protein: CASAKGQEGGTEAFF
J gene: TRBJ2-1; clone size: many; D gene: -; V gene: TRBV29-1; CDR3 DNA: TGCAGCGTTGGCTCAGGGGCCACGTTCCCCTCCTACAATGAGCAGTTCTTC; CDR3 protein: CSVGSGATFPSYNEQFF
J gene: TRBJ2-3; clone size: few; D gene: -; V gene: TRBV30; CDR3 DNA: TGTGCCTGGAGTACCGGCAGGGGGGCAGATACGCAGTATTTT; CDR3 protein: CAWSTGRGADTQYF
J gene: TRBJ2-5; clone size: -; D gene: TRBD1; V gene: TRBV7-9; CDR3 DNA: TGTGCCAGCAGAATTAACAGGGGGAAGCAAGAGACCCAGTACTTC; CDR3 protein: CASRINRGKQETQYF
J gene: TRBJ1-6; clone size: -; D gene: -; V gene: TRBV6-1; CDR3 DNA: TGTGCCAGCAGTGGACCTTCTGACGCAGACTATAATTCACCCCTCCACTTT; CDR3 protein: CASSGPSDADYNSPLHF
J gene: TRBJ2-1; clone size: few; D gene: TRBD2; V gene: TRBV29-1; CDR3 DNA: TGCAGCGGGACAGGACTAGCGGGAGTCAATGAGCAGTTCTTC; CDR3 protein: CSGTGLAGVNEQFF
J gene: TRBJ2-3; clone size: -; D gene: -; V gene: TRBV10-3; CDR3 DNA: TGTGCCATCAGCAAAGACCGGGGGGATACGCAGTATTTT; CDR3 protein: CAISKDRGDTQYF
J gene: TRBJ2-1; clone size: -; D gene: TRBD2; V gene: TRBV27; CDR3 DNA: TGTGCCAGCAGTTTATTGACGTTAGAGCCGGGACTAGCGGGTTATGAGCAGTTCTTC; CDR3 protein: CASSLLTLEPGLAGYEQFF
J gene: TRBJ1-4; clone size: few; D gene: -; V gene: TRBV11-2; CDR3 DNA: TGTGCCAGCAGCTTATCTCCAGGACTTAATGAAAAACTGTTTTTT; CDR3 protein: CASSLSPGLNEKLFF
J gene: TRBJ2-5; clone size: few; D gene: TRBD2; V gene: TRBV29-1; CDR3 DNA: TGCAGCGTTGATCGGGCTAGCGGGGCTTCAGAGACCCAGTACTTC; CDR3 protein: CSVDRASGASETQYF
J gene: TRBJ2-3; clone size: -; D gene: -; V gene: TRBV29-1; CDR3 DNA: TGCAGCGTTGGAGGAAAGAACACAGATACGCAGTATTTT; CDR3 protein: CSVGGKNTDTQYF
J gene: TRBJ2-7; clone size: few; D gene: -; V gene: TRBV7-8; CDR3 DNA: TGTGCCAGCAGCATGGGAAGACGGTACTCCTACGAGCAGTACTTC; CDR3 protein: CASSMGRRYSYEQYF
J gene: TRBJ2-1; clone size: -; D gene: -; V gene: TRBV5-8; CDR3 DNA: TGTGCCAGCGTTCTAGGGACCCTCCTCCTCAATGAGCAGTTCTTC; CDR3 protein: CASVLGTLLLNEQFF
J gene: TRBJ2-5; clone size: -; D gene: -; V gene: TRBV11-2; CDR3 DNA: TGTGCCAGCAGCTTAGGGGGGGACGGCCAAACTTACTTC; CDR3 protein: CASSLGGDGQTYF
J gene: TRBJ1-2; clone size: few; D gene: TRBD1; V gene: TRBV20-1; CDR3 DNA: TGCACGACAGGGGCGGACACCTTC; CDR3 protein: CTTGADTF
J gene: TRBJ2-1; clone size: few; D gene: TRBD1; V gene: TRBV19; CDR3 DNA: TGTGCCAGTAGTATAGATTCAGGGGGCAATGAGCAGTTCTTC; CDR3 protein: CASSIDSGGNEQFF
J gene: TRBJ2-2; clone size: few; D gene: TRBD1; V gene: TRBV20-1; CDR3 DNA: TGCAGTGCTAGTAGACAGGGCGGGAACACCGGGGAGCTGTTTTTT; CDR3 protein: CSASRQGGNTGELFF
J gene: TRBJ2-1; clone size: few; D gene: -; V gene: TRBV21-1; CDR3 DNA: TGTGCCAGCAGCAAACCCTACGGGGGCTCAGCCAGCGCCGACAATGAGCAGTTCTTC; CDR3 protein: CASSKPYGGSASADNEQFF
J gene: TRBJ2-1; clone size: -; D gene: -; V gene: TRBV24-1; CDR3 DNA: TGTGCCACCAGTGAGGGCCACTACAATGAGCAGTTCTTC; CDR3 protein: CATSEGHYNEQFF
J gene: TRBJ2-1; clone size: few; D gene: -; V gene: TRBV5-1; CDR3 DNA: TGCGCCAGCAAATCATCGGGATTTAATGAGCAGTTCTTC; CDR3 protein: CASKSSGFNEQFF
J gene: TRBJ2-2; clone size: few; D gene: -; V gene: TRBV30; CDR3 DNA: TGTGCCTGGTCTTGGGACTCCCTGCGATCGGGCACCGGGGAGCTGTTTTTT; CDR3 protein: CAWSWDSLRSGTGELFF
J gene: TRBJ1-6; clone size: -; D gene: -; V gene: TRBV2; CDR3 DNA: TGTGCCACCACCGGGACCGTGAATTCACCCCTCCACTTT; CDR3 protein: CATTGTVNSPLHF
J gene: TRBJ2-5; clone size: -; D gene: -; V gene: TRBV4-2; CDR3 DNA: TGTGCCAGCAGCCAAGGTCATGACGGGGAGACCCAGTACTTC; CDR3 protein: CASSQGHDGETQYF
J gene: TRBJ2-2; clone size: -; D gene: -; V gene: TRBV24-1; CDR3 DNA: TGTGCCCCCAAGGGCCTATCTTTTCTCACCGGGGAGCTGTTTTTT; CDR3 protein: CAPKGLSFLTGELFF
J gene: TRBJ2-3; clone size: many; D gene: TRBD2; V gene: TRBV29-1; CDR3 DNA: TGCAGCGGGTTGGGACTAGCGGGAGCAGGAGGTAGCACAGATACGCAGTATTTT; CDR3 protein: CSGLGLAGAGGSTDTQYF
J gene: TRBJ1-3; clone size: few; D gene: -; V gene: TRBV29-1; CDR3 DNA: TGCAGCGTTGGGTCCCGAAACACCATATATTTT; CDR3 protein: CSVGSRNTIYF